This T cell receptor (beta chain) was sequenced during a study of identical twins. Study-level findings and limits: Memory repertoires showed no such pattern, whereas abundant cord blood beta clonotypes carried fewer insertions. Twins' excess sharing was less marked for out-of-frame beta sequences.

TCRdb redid the calling of the 5' RACE reads with MiXCR, one entry per CDR3 protein. The repertoire has around 340,000 distinct CDR3 sequences, 8.5% to 10% of them found once; the top ten carry under 10%. This clonotype was seen a handful of times. What it binds is not known. Only healthy Caucasians were enrolled as donors. The CDR3 totals 12 residues. The V gene's germline CDR1 is SQVTM and CDR2 ANQGSEA. The V end lost 6 bases, the J end lost 5 bases, and 13 bases lay between the germline ends. The sequenced material came from naive T cells sorted from blood. The rearrangement uses TRBV29-1 and TRBJ1-1; no reliable D call. The sequence came from a woman between 45 and 60 years old in good health. The chain's CDR3 is CSVADDWTEAFF. The DNA for the CDR3 is TGCAGCGTCGCGGATGATTGGACTGAAGCTTTCTTT.